This T cell receptor (beta chain) was observed in a study of early T cells in non-severe SARS-CoV-2 infection. Study as a whole: Sequencing input comprised bulk RNA from unsorted whole blood; chain pairing was not available.

Broader study findings: Matching against VDJdb likely underestimated virus-specific expansions, favoring anti-spike CD8.

Losses at the gene ends were 0 bases for V and 4 bases for J; bases not matched to a gene: 7. The CDR3 covers 18 residues. Germline CDR1 and CDR2: LGHNA and YSLEER. Note on this clonotype: Its antigen remains unidentified.

Separate cDNA molecules each had unique molecular identifiers attached to them. Via MiXCR, TCRdb re-called the 5' RACE reads, giving one row per CDR3 protein. This sample has about 55,000 distinct CDR3 sequences, with under 15% found just once. The V gene is TRBV4-3, the J gene TRBJ2-1; 12 nucleotides match TRBD2. This clonotype was sampled from an adult who was a healthcare worker with PCR-confirmed SARS-CoV-2 infection or an uninfected control (not recorded which). The sequencing used whole blood, collected at baseline. CDR3 sequence reads: CASSQDGPLAGGYNEQFF. CDR3 DNA: TGCGCCAGCAGCCAAGACGGGCCGCTAGCGGGAGGGTACAATGAGCAGTTCTTC.